This T cell receptor (beta chain) stems from a study of shared T cell receptors in the human thymus. Germline CDR1 and CDR2: SEHNR and FQNEAQ (reference sequence). Trimming took off 1 base at V and 1 base at J, with 13 bases between the two ends. CDR3 length equals 16 residues. Clones were read by immunoSEQ multiplex PCR, and TCRdb kept only the in-frame ones, dropping some. The sample records almost 550,000 clones, about 80% being singletons. This sample was shared with a second study, whose subject was human thymus T cells. That publication notes: Thymic material originated from resections removed in the course of corrective heart surgery.

The sequence derives from a boy younger than two with a congenital heart defect. This chain links TRBV7-9 with TRBJ1-2; D is undetermined. The material sequenced was thymocytes. The CDR3 region is CASSLVRSKDNYGYTF. The DNA of the CDR3 is TGTGCCAGCAGCTTAGTCCGGAGTAAAGATAACTATGGCTACACCTTC.